These 29 T cell receptor beta chains came from one sample sequenced in a study of cytomegalovirus exposure and HLA in healthy donors. The method was immunoSEQ multiplex PCR; TCRdb's version includes in-frame clones alone and lacks a portion of them. The sample consists of 150,000 to 200,000 clones, 85% of them appearing once. Sequencing used PBMCs. Receptors originate from a man aged 18-30 years in good health and CMV-seropositive.

The chain is built from TRBV4-1 and TRBJ1-1; D is undetermined. Germline V gives CDR1 MGHRA, CDR2 YSYEKL. Trimming cost V 4 bases and J 4 bases, with 19 bases left between them. The CDR3 is 16 residues long. The CDR3 here is CASSLSLTLGITEAFF. The CDR3 bases are TGCGCCAGCAGCCTTTCTCTAACACTGGGCATCACTGAAGCTTTCTTT.

The chain carries TRBV5-8 and TRBJ2-7; no reliable D call. Trimming left V 4 bases short and J 2 bases short, with 4 bases between. Germline CDR1 reads SGHTS; CDR2 reads YDEGEE. The CDR3 is made up of 11 amino acids. CDR3 in amino acids: CASSPAYEQYF. CDR3 bases: TGTGCCAGCAGCCCCGCCTACGAGCAGTACTTC.

The chain joins TRBV5-4 to TRBJ1-3; D may be TRBD1 (6 bases). The CDR3 length is 14 residues. V was cut by 2 bases and J by 1 base, with 7 bases left in between. Germline V lookup: CDR1 SGHNT, CDR2 YYREEE (reference sequence). The CDR3 coding sequence is TGTGCCAGCAGCTTACAGGGTTCTGGAAACACCATATATTTT. Amino acid sequence: CASSLQGSGNTIYF.

The genes are TRBV28 and TRBJ1-2; no clear D gene. The CDR3 totals 14 residues. CDR1 and CDR2 from the germline V gene are MDHEN and SYDVKM. V lost 6 bases and J 8 bases, leaving 19 bases between the germline ends. CDR3 residues: CASSTPSAPGGYTF. CDR3 bases: TGTGCCAGCAGCACTCCATCGGCTCCGGGAGGCTACACCTTC.

This chain links TRBV7-9 with TRBJ1-1, with 10 bases matching TRBD1. Unmatched junction bases numbered 8, after V lost 6 bases and J lost 1 base. This CDR3 comprises 16 residues. The germline V gene has CDR1 SEHNR and CDR2 FQNEAQ (reference sequence). CDR3 sequence: CASRADRGSKNTEAFF. In nucleotides, the CDR3 is TGTGCCAGCAGGGCGGACAGGGGGTCAAAGAACACTGAAGCTTTCTTT.

The rearrangement links TRBV7-8 to TRBJ1-1; weak D call: TRBD1 (6 bases). Germline V gives CDR1 SGHVS, CDR2 FQNEAQ. This CDR3 spans 16 amino acids. V was trimmed by 1 base and J by 8 bases, leaving 20 bases between them. The CDR3 is CASSLVGGATLPEAFF. CDR3 coding DNA: TGTGCCAGCAGCTTAGTAGGGGGGGCCACGTTACCCGAAGCTTTCTTT.

This sequence joins TRBV9 and TRBJ1-2; D not resolved. The length of the CDR3 is 14 residues. With 2 bases removed from V and 4 bases from J, the gap between germline ends came to 12 bases. Germline V CDR1 and CDR2: SGDLS, YYNGEE. In DNA, the CDR3 is TGTGCCAGCAGCGTCGGGGAATTCGGCTATGGCTACACCTTC. Translation gives CASSVGEFGYGYTF.

The V call is TRBV6-4, the J call TRBJ2-1, with 9 bases matching TRBD1. V dropped 0 bases and J dropped 3; count of bases not matched to a gene: 0. CDR1 and CDR2 from the germline V gene are MRHNA and SNTAGT. This CDR3 region has 15 residues. The CDR3 loop is CASSDSTGGYNEQFF. CDR3 DNA sequence: TGTGCCAGCAGTGACTCGACAGGGGGCTACAATGAGCAGTTCTTC.

The chain combines TRBV4-1 with TRBJ2-2; 7 bases match TRBD1. Germline V CDR1 and CDR2: MGHRA, YSYEKL. The junction had 8 bases not matched to a gene; V was cut back by 0 bases and J by 7 bases. The CDR3 length is 16 residues. CDR3 loop: CASSQDGKGAGGELFF. CDR3 in DNA: TGCGCCAGCAGCCAAGATGGGAAGGGGGCGGGCGGGGAGCTGTTTTTT.

This clone is a singleton in its sample. The V gene is TRBV7-3, the J gene TRBJ2-3; 9 bases match TRBD1. Germline trimming cut 2 bases from V and 8 bases from J; bases unmatched to any gene: 2. The CDR3 runs to 13 residues. CDR1 and CDR2 from the germline V gene are SGHTA and FQGTGA. The CDR3 DNA reads TGTGCCAGCAGCTTATCGGGACAGGGTACGCAGTATTTT. Protein: CASSLSGQGTQYF. Full variable domain (rest looked up from reference TRBV7-3 and TRBJ2-3): GAGVSQTPSNKVTEKGKYVELRCDPISGHTALYWYRQSLGQGPEFLIYFQGTGAADDSGLPNDRFFAVRPEGSVSTLKIQRTERGDSAVYLCASSLSGQGTQYFGPGTRLTVL.

This chain links TRBV27 with TRBJ2-7; D is possibly TRBD2 (5 bases). Germline assignment: CDR1 MNHEY and CDR2 SMNVEV (reference sequence). The CDR3 extends over 15 amino acids. V lost 2 bases to trimming and J lost 0 bases, with 11 bases between them. DNA for the CDR3: TGTGCCAGCAGTTTAGCGGGCATGAGCTCCTACGAGCAGTACTTC. It yields the protein CASSLAGMSSYEQYF.

The V call is TRBV4-2, the J call TRBJ1-5, with a weak D call TRBD1 (5 bases). V was cut by 1 base and J by 4 bases, with 11 bases left in between. Germline loops: CDR1 LGHNA, CDR2 YNFKEQ. The CDR3 has 15 residues. CDR3 sequence (DNA): TGTGCCAGCAGCCAAGGGGCCAGGGAAAATCAGCCCCAGCATTTT. Translation gives CASSQGARENQPQHF.

The rearrangement links TRBV28 to TRBJ1-1, with D maybe TRBD1 (6 bases). Trimming pared 1 base from V and 7 bases from J, leaving 10 bases between. This CDR3 spans 13 amino acids. Germline V CDR1 and CDR2: MDHEN, SYDVKM. CDR3 sequence reads: CASSLSGVGEAFF. The CDR3 DNA reads TGTGCCAGCAGTTTATCAGGGGTTGGTGAAGCTTTCTTT.

This clone has more than one count but fewer than ten. The genes are TRBV11-3 and TRBJ1-2; tentative D call: TRBD1 (5 bases). The CDR3 consists of 16 residues. V dropped 4 bases and J dropped 6 bases, with 21 bases sitting between them. The germline V gene encodes CDR1 SGHNT and CDR2 YENEEA. The CDR3 protein is CASSYQTVSLWDGYTF. CDR3 coding DNA: TGTGCCAGCAGCTACCAGACAGTCTCCTTGTGGGATGGCTACACCTTC.

This chain joins TRBV7-9 and TRBJ1-2; 9 nucleotides line up with TRBD1. Germline V gene sequence: CDR1 SEHNR, CDR2 FQNEAQ (reference sequence). Trimming removed 5 bases from V and 3 bases from J; junction bases left unmatched: 10. This CDR3 comprises 16 residues. The CDR3 protein is CASSLGQGTVDYGYTF. As DNA, the CDR3 is TGTGCCAGCAGCCTGGGACAGGGCACGGTGGACTATGGCTACACCTTC.

In its sample, this clone was seen a few times. DNA for the CDR3: TGTGCCAGTAGTACCTCCCGGACTAGCGGGGGGAGGGATACGCAGTATTTT. Amino acids: CASSTSRTSGGRDTQYF. The chain combines TRBV19 with TRBJ2-3, with 14 positions matching TRBD2. Germline lookup yields CDR1 LNHDA and CDR2 SQIVND (reference sequence). Unmatched junction bases numbered 9, after V lost 4 bases and J lost 6 bases. CDR3 length equals 17 residues.

This chain links TRBV9 with TRBJ2-1; 12 bases are shared with TRBD2. The V gene end was trimmed by 2 bases and the J gene end by 12 bases; junction bases not matched to a gene: 9. The germline V gene has CDR1 SGDLS and CDR2 YYNGEE. This CDR3 contains 15 residues. DNA for the CDR3: TGTGCCAGCAGCGTCCGACTAGCGGGAGAGGTGGGGCAGTTCTTC. This codes for CASSVRLAGEVGQFF.

Only a few counts were recorded for this clone. The V gene is TRBV2, the J gene TRBJ1-2; 7 bases map to TRBD1. Germline V gene data show CDR1 as SNHLY and CDR2 as FYNNEI. V trimming: 7 bases; J trimming: 5 bases; junction bases outside the gene matches: 13. There are 15 residues in the CDR3. The CDR3 region has the DNA TGTGCCAGCATGGGGACAGCCAGTTACACTTATGGCTACACCTTC. Translation: CASMGTASYTYGYTF.

The gene calls are TRBV5-6 and TRBJ2-1, with 11 nucleotides matching TRBD1. V lost 2 bases, J lost 6 bases, and 7 bases stayed unmatched. Germline assignment: CDR1 SGHDT and CDR2 YYEEEE. The CDR3 has 16 amino acids. The chain's CDR3 is CASSLYGQGAVNEQFF. DNA for the CDR3: TGTGCCAGCAGCTTATATGGACAGGGGGCTGTCAATGAGCAGTTCTTC.

This sequence joins TRBV6-4 and TRBJ2-7; 9 nucleotides align to TRBD1. The CDR3 consists of 15 residues. V lost 6 bases, J lost 0 bases, and 6 bases stayed unmatched. Looked up from germline, CDR1 is MRHNA and CDR2 is SNTAGT. The CDR3 sequence: CASSQGQGSSYEQYF. For the CDR3, the DNA is TGTGCCAGCAGCCAAGGACAGGGGAGCTCCTACGAGCAGTACTTC.

This clone was found a few times. Additional DNA sequences in this sample encode the identical CDR3. This rearrangement joins TRBV5-1 to TRBJ1-1; D remains unclear. Trimming removed 2 bases at V and 5 bases at J, with 7 bases between. The germline gives CDR1 SGHRS, CDR2 YFSETQ. The CDR3 length is 12 residues. The CDR3: CASSFGGTEAFF. The CDR3 nucleotides read TGCGCCAGCAGCTTTGGAGGGACTGAAGCTTTCTTT.

The J gene is TRBJ1-2, the V gene TRBV11-2; 7 nucleotides match TRBD1. CDR1 is SGHAT and CDR2 is FQNNGV in the germline V gene. Trimming removed 5 bases from V and 4 bases from J; junction bases left unmatched: 10. The CDR3 extends over 15 amino acids. The CDR3 is CASSTTKTGFYGYTF. DNA of the CDR3: TGTGCCAGCAGCACAACCAAGACAGGGTTCTATGGCTACACCTTC.

This clone appeared a single time. V gene TRBV5-5 combines with J gene TRBJ2-7; D possibly corresponds to TRBD2 (5 bases). Germline V gene sequence: CDR1 SGHKS, CDR2 YYEKEE (reference sequence). Trimming removed 0 bases at V and 6 bases at J, with 13 bases between. The CDR3 runs to 14 residues. The CDR3 sequence: CASSLVVLSGEQYF. CDR3 in DNA: TGTGCCAGCAGCTTGGTGGTTCTAAGCGGCGAGCAGTACTTC.

This rearrangement joins TRBV7-9 to TRBJ2-2; TRBD1 agrees at 7 bases. The junction had 8 bases not matched to a gene; V was cut back by 3 bases and J by 4 bases. The germline V gene has CDR1 SEHNR and CDR2 FQNEAQ (reference sequence). This CDR3 spans 16 amino acids. The CDR3 is CASSLPLTGATGELFF. The CDR3 DNA sequence: TGTGCCAGCAGCTTGCCCCTTACAGGGGCCACCGGGGAGCTGTTTTTT.

This rearrangement joins TRBV7-3 to TRBJ2-3; D is perhaps TRBD2 (5 bases). CDR3 length: 14 amino acids. V was cut by 4 bases and J by 2 bases, with 10 bases left in between. Germline V gives CDR1 SGHTA, CDR2 FQGTGA. CDR3 sequence reads: CASSWYRDTDTQYF. The CDR3 DNA reads TGTGCCAGCAGCTGGTACCGGGACACAGATACGCAGTATTTT.

The chain employs TRBV6-1 and TRBJ2-5; TRBD1 is a possible D gene (6 bases). Germline lookup yields CDR1 MNHNS and CDR2 SASEGT. This CDR3 has 15 residues. The V and J ends lost 2 bases and 5 bases respectively, with 15 bases between them. CDR3 region: CASSESEQGSETQYF. In nucleotides, the CDR3 is TGTGCCAGCAGTGAAAGCGAGCAGGGGTCGGAGACCCAGTACTTC.

The chain couples TRBV28 to TRBJ2-2; 7 nucleotides match TRBD1. Trimming at V came to 6 bases and at J to 2 bases, leaving 21 bases not matched to a gene. The germline V gene has CDR1 MDHEN and CDR2 SYDVKM. The CDR3 loop spans 20 amino acids. The chain's CDR3 is CASSPALQGRALANTGELFF. The CDR3 DNA sequence: TGTGCCAGCAGCCCCGCCCTACAGGGGCGAGCCTTGGCCAACACCGGGGAGCTGTTTTTT. The whole variable domain, remainder taken from reference TRBV28 and TRBJ2-2, is DVKVTQSSRYLVKRTGEKVFLECVQDMDHENMFWYRQDPGLGLRLIYFSYDVKMKEKGDIPEGYSVSREKKERFSLILESASTNQTSMYLCASSPALQGRALANTGELFFGEGSRLTVL.

The chain carries TRBV7-9 and TRBJ2-2, with unresolved D. CDR1 and CDR2 from the germline V gene are SEHNR and FQNEAQ (reference sequence). Trimming took 4 bases from V and 7 from J, leaving 16 bases between them. The CDR3 covers 15 residues. CDR3 nucleotides: TGTGCCAGCAGCTCTCGAGCCCCTGGCGGCGGGGAGCTGTTTTTT. It encodes CASSSRAPGGGELFF.

This chain uses TRBV11-2 with TRBJ2-2, with 8 bases matching TRBD1. The CDR3 runs 14 residues. Germline V gives CDR1 SGHAT, CDR2 FQNNGV. J gave up 5 bases and V 5 bases, and 4 bases lay outside the gene matches. The CDR3: CASSRDRQTGELFF. The CDR3 bases are TGTGCCAGCAGCCGGGACAGGCAGACCGGGGAGCTGTTTTTT.